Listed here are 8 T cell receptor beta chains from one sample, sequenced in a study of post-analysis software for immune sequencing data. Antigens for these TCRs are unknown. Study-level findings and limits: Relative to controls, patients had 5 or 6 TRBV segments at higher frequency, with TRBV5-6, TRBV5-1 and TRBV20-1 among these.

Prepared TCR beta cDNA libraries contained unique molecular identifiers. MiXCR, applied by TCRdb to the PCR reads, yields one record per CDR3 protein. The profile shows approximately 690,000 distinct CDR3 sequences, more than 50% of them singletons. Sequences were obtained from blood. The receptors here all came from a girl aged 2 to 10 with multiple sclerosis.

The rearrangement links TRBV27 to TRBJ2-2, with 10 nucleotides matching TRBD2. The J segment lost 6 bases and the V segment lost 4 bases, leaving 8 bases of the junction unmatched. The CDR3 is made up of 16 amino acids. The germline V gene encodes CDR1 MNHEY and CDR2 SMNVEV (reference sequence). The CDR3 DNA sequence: TGTGCCAGCAGTTCAGACGAGCGGGGGGGCCCCGGGGAGCTGTTTTTT. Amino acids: CASSSDERGGPGELFF.

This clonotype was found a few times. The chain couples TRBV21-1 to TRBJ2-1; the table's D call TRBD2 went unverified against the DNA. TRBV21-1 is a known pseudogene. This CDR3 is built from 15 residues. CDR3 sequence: CASSKGREQHNEQFF. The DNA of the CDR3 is TGTGCCAGCAGCAAGGGTCGGGAGCAGCACAATGAGCAGTTCTTC.

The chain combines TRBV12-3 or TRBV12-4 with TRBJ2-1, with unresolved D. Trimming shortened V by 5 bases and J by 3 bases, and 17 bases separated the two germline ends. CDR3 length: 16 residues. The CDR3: CASSPDGIDYYNEQFF. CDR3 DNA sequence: TGTGCCAGCAGTCCCGATGGTATTGATTACTACAATGAGCAGTTCTTC.

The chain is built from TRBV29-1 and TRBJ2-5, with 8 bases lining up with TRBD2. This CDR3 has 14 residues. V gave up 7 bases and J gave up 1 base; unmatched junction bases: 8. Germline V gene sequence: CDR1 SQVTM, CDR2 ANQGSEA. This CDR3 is CSAASGGAQETQYF. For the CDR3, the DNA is TGCAGCGCCGCATCCGGGGGGGCCCAAGAGACCCAGTACTTC.

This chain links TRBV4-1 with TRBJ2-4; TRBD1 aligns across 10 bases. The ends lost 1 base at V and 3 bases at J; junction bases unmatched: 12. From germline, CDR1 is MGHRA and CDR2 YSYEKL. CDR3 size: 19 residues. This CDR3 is CASSQVFDTGTGVKNIQYF. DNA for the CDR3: TGCGCCAGCAGCCAAGTTTTTGATACCGGGACAGGGGTCAAAAACATTCAGTACTTC.

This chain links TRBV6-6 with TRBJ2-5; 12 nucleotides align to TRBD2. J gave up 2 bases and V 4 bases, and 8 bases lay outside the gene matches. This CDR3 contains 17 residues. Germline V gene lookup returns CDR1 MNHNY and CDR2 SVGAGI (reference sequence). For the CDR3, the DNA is TGTGCCAGCAGTTCGCTATGGACTAGCGGGGTACAAGAGACCCAGTACTTC. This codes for CASSSLWTSGVQETQYF.

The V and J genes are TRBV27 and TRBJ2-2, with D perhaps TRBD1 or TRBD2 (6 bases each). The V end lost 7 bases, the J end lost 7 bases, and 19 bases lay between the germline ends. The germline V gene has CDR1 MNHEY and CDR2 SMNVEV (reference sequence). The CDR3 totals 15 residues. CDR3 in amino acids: CASTLMGGLDGELFF. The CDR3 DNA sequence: TGTGCCAGCACTCTGATGGGGGGCCTTGACGGGGAGCTGTTTTTT.

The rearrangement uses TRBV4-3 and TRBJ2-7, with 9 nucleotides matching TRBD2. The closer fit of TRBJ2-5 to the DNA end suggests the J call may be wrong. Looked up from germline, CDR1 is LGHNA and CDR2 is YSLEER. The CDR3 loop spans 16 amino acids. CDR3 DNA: TGCGCCAGCAGCTCCAGTTTGCAGCGGGGGGAAGAGACCCAGTACTTC. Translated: CASSSSLQRGEETQYF.